The 13 T cell receptor beta chains listed next were all sequenced from one sample in a study of blood T cell repertoires in COVID-19 (dated by TCRdb to the early 2020s). The library was prepared using the immunoSEQ multiplex PCR assay. TCRdb took over this immuneACCESS table, retaining in-frame rearrangements with V and J assigned. Such tables are incomplete; in checked studies, under half of the missing clones stem from an unresolved V gene, and the remainder is unexplained. The sample table lists fewer than 250,000 clones, 89% of them with a count of one. The ten largest make up over 7% of the sample. Sequencing was carried out using PBMCs or T cells enriched from blood (not recorded which). The origin of the receptors is a woman younger than 30 who had recovered from COVID-19.

The J gene is TRBJ1-2, the V gene TRBV28, with 12 bases aligning to TRBD1. Germline values: CDR1 MDHEN, CDR2 SYDVKM. The V and J ends lost 0 bases and 6 bases, in that order; junction bases with no gene match: 17. The CDR3 has 20 amino acids. In DNA form, the CDR3 reads TGTGCCAGCAGTTTATGGATTCTCGGGACAGGGGGCTCACAGATCGATGGCTACACCTTC. Its protein is CASSLWILGTGGSQIDGYTF.

The chain recombines TRBV28 with TRBJ1-1, with 7 nucleotides matching TRBD1. The CDR3 covers 15 residues. Germline assignment: CDR1 MDHEN and CDR2 SYDVKM. J lost 0 bases, V lost 4 bases, and 5 bases had no gene match. This CDR3 reads CASSSYRGMNTEAFF. In DNA form, the CDR3 reads TGTGCCAGCAGTTCCTACAGGGGAATGAACACTGAAGCTTTCTTT.

The chain links TRBV7-2 to TRBJ2-1; 12 bases align to TRBD2. With 6 bases clipped from V and 10 bases from J, the junction kept 13 bases outside the gene matches. CDR3 length: 16 residues. Germline loops: CDR1 SGHTA, CDR2 FQGNSA. CDR3 nucleotides: TGTGCCAGCAGATCGGCTTCTAGCGGGGGGGCTGGAGAGCAGTTCTTC. Protein: CASRSASSGGAGEQFF.

V and J are TRBV30 and TRBJ1-2; 7 bases fit TRBD1. V lost 1 base to trimming and J lost 8 bases; unmatched junction nucleotides: 7. Looked up from germline, CDR1 is GTSNPN and CDR2 is SVGIG (reference sequence). The CDR3 is 13 amino acids. Here the CDR3 reads CAWSAGTEDGYTF. The CDR3 DNA reads TGTGCCTGGAGTGCCGGGACAGAAGACGGCTACACCTTC.

V gene TRBV4-1 combines with J gene TRBJ2-1; TRBD1 matches at 7 bases. V was clipped by 2 bases and J by 7 bases; unmatched bases: 14. Germline-derived CDR1 and CDR2 are MGHRA and YSYEKL. The CDR3 contains 17 residues. CDR3 in amino acids: CASSQMPPGQMGNEQFF. The CDR3 bases are TGCGCCAGCAGCCAAATGCCCCCGGGACAGATGGGAAATGAGCAGTTCTTC.

The CDR3 region is CASSRRQNSPLHF. The CDR3 nucleotides read TGTGCCAGCAGCCGCCGACAGAATTCACCCCTCCACTTT. The rearrangement links TRBV13 to TRBJ1-6; TRBD1 is a possible D gene (5 bases). The germline gives CDR1 PRHDT, CDR2 FYEKMQ (reference sequence). The CDR3 has 13 amino acids. The V end was cut by 5 bases, the J end by 7 bases, with 9 bases between.

V gene TRBV15 combines with J gene TRBJ1-1, with TRBD1 matching 8 bases. Germline trimming cut 5 bases from V and 5 bases from J; bases unmatched to any gene: 7. In germline, CDR1 is LNHNV, CDR2 YYDKDF (reference sequence). This CDR3 has 14 residues. CDR3 region: CATSVNRGRTEAFF. CDR3 nucleotides: TGTGCCACCAGCGTAAACAGGGGGAGAACTGAAGCTTTCTTT.

In its sample, this clone was seen once. The chain has TRBV4-1 and TRBJ2-6, with 10 bases lining up with TRBD2. J was trimmed by 0 bases and V by 5 bases; bases with no gene match: 10. The germline V gene has CDR1 MGHRA and CDR2 YSYEKL. This CDR3 has 19 amino acids. The CDR3 here is CASSEIGLADSSGANVLTF. The CDR3 DNA reads TGCGCCAGCAGCGAGATCGGACTAGCGGATAGCTCTGGGGCCAACGTCCTGACTTTC.

The chain links TRBV30 to TRBJ2-7, with 9 bases matching TRBD1. The CDR3 has 19 residues. Germline values: CDR1 GTSNPN, CDR2 SVGIG (reference sequence). With V trimmed by 0 bases and J by 2 bases, 17 bases remained unmatched. For the CDR3, the DNA is TGTGCCTGGAGTGTACTCCCGACAGGGGGTGGGTCCGATCCCTACGAGCAGTACTTC. Its protein product is CAWSVLPTGGGSDPYEQYF.

V usage is TRBV28 and J usage is TRBJ2-4, with 7 bases lining up with TRBD1. With V trimmed by 5 bases and J by 2 bases, 15 bases remained unmatched. Germline V gene data show CDR1 as MDHEN and CDR2 as SYDVKM. This CDR3 is built from 18 residues. This chain's CDR3 is CASSPLQQTGSTKNIQYF. CDR3 DNA: TGTGCCAGCAGTCCCCTCCAACAGACAGGGAGCACCAAAAACATTCAGTACTTC.

The genes are TRBV9 and TRBJ1-3, with D possibly TRBD1 on 5 matching bases. The germline CDR1 and CDR2 sequences are SGDLS and YYNGEE. V dropped 3 bases and J dropped 0 bases, with 13 bases sitting between them. The CDR3 is 16 residues long. The CDR3 region is CASSAAGQSSGNTIYF. CDR3 DNA sequence: TGTGCCAGCAGCGCGGCAGGGCAGAGCTCTGGAAACACCATATATTTT.

CDR3 in amino acids: CASSFGEINYGYTF. In nucleotides, the CDR3 is TGTGCCAGCAGCTTCGGGGAGATAAACTATGGCTACACCTTC. The chain carries TRBV7-9 and TRBJ1-2; D is undetermined. The CDR3 totals 14 residues. Germline CDR1 and CDR2: SEHNR and FQNEAQ (reference sequence). V lost 3 bases and J 2 bases, leaving 10 bases between the germline ends.

The J gene is TRBJ1-2, the V gene TRBV21-1; the table's D gene call, TRBD1, was not cross checked with the DNA. TRBV21-1 is annotated as a pseudogene. This CDR3 contains 12 residues. The CDR3 loop is CASTGLDIGYTF. The CDR3 DNA follows: TGTGCCAGCACAGGTCTCGATATTGGCTACACCTTC.